The next 13 T cell receptor beta chains were all read from a single sample in a study of shared clonotypes between healthy human individuals. Only in-frame clones appear in the TCRdb table, and some are missing; sequencing was by immunoSEQ multiplex PCR. This table has about 1.5 million clones, 95% to 97% appearing once. The sample was naive CD4+ T cells sorted from blood. Subset specified: CD45RA+ positively selected. These TCRs come from a man aged 25-45 years in good health.

The chain links TRBV7-9 to TRBJ1-4; D uncertain. Per germline, CDR1 SEHNR and CDR2 FQNEAQ (reference sequence). Trimming took 5 bases from V and 6 from J, leaving 13 bases between them. The CDR3 consists of 14 residues. The CDR3 loop is CASSRLQWDEKLFF. CDR3 sequence (DNA): TGTGCCAGCAGCCGACTCCAGTGGGATGAAAAACTGTTTTTT.

The chain combines TRBV11-2 with TRBJ1-3; 7 positions agree with TRBD1. Trimming removed 3 bases from V and 2 bases from J; junction bases left unmatched: 4. CDR3 length: 15 residues. Germline CDR1 is SGHAT and CDR2 is FQNNGV. CDR3 bases: TGTGCCAGCAGCTTCGACAGGGTCCCTGGAAACACCATATATTTT. Its protein is CASSFDRVPGNTIYF.

This chain joins TRBV15 and TRBJ1-2; TRBD1 is a possible D gene (5 bases). This CDR3 spans 13 amino acids. The V gene lost 2 bases and the J gene lost 6 bases, with 10 bases spanning the gap. The germline V gene encodes CDR1 LNHNV and CDR2 YYDKDF (reference sequence). The CDR3, as DNA: TGTGCCACCAGCAGATATCGAGGGGATGGCTACACCTTC. As protein: CATSRYRGDGYTF. Drawing the rest from reference TRBV15 and TRBJ1-2, the complete variable domain is DAMVIQNPRYQVTQFGKPVTLSCSQTLNHNVMYWYQQKSSQAPKLLFHYYDKDFNNEADTPDNFQSRRPNTSFCFLDIRSPGLGDTAMYLCATSRYRGDGYTFGSGTRLTVV.

The chain carries TRBV7-8 and TRBJ2-2; tentatively, D is TRBD2 (5 bases). The V gene's germline CDR1 is SGHVS and CDR2 FQNEAQ. V lost 6 bases to trimming and J lost 6 bases, with 23 bases between them. The CDR3 spans 17 residues. Here the CDR3 reads CASSSPPGWVRAGELFF. CDR3 coding DNA: TGTGCCAGCAGTTCCCCTCCGGGGTGGGTCCGGGCCGGGGAGCTGTTTTTT.

The chain is built from TRBV6-6 and TRBJ1-2; 7 positions agree with TRBD1. The CDR3 consists of 14 residues. Germline V gives CDR1 MNHNY, CDR2 SVGAGI (reference sequence). The junction had 7 bases not matched to a gene; V was cut back by 7 bases and J by 2 bases. CDR3 residues: CASNLRGDNYGYTF. In nucleotides, the CDR3 is TGTGCCAGCAACCTCAGGGGGGACAACTATGGCTACACCTTC.

Remarks on this clone: Other nucleotide sequences from this sample produce the same CDR3. This chain links TRBV18 with TRBJ1-5; a possible D gene is TRBD1 (5 bases). The V gene's germline CDR1 is KGHSH and CDR2 LQKENI. V lost 3 bases and J 5 bases, leaving 8 bases between the germline ends. This CDR3 is 13 amino acids long. CDR3 loop: CASSPRGDQPQHF. For the CDR3, the DNA is TGTGCCAGCTCACCCAGAGGGGATCAGCCCCAGCATTTT.

This clone has a single count. The chain is built from TRBV6-5 and TRBJ1-5, with TRBD1 matching 7 bases. Unmatched junction bases numbered 9, after V lost 6 bases and J lost 7 bases. CDR3 length: 14 amino acids. Germline V gene data show CDR1 as MNHEY and CDR2 as SVGAGI. The CDR3 DNA reads TGTGCCAGCAGACCTACAGGGGTAGGACAGCCCCAGCATTTT. This translates into CASRPTGVGQPQHF.

V usage is TRBV28 and J usage is TRBJ2-2, with a tentative D call TRBD2 (5 bases). The CDR3 is 13 amino acids. The ends were cut back, 3 bases at V and 8 bases at J, with 10 bases in the middle. From germline, CDR1 is MDHEN and CDR2 SYDVKM. CDR3 in DNA: TGTGCCAGCAGTTTTTTAGCGCCGGGGGAGCTGTTTTTT. This gives the protein CASSFLAPGELFF. Full variable domain (rest looked up from reference TRBV28 and TRBJ2-2): DVKVTQSSRYLVKRTGEKVFLECVQDMDHENMFWYRQDPGLGLRLIYFSYDVKMKEKGDIPEGYSVSREKKERFSLILESASTNQTSMYLCASSFLAPGELFFGEGSRLTVL.

In DNA form, the CDR3 reads TGTGCCAGCAGTGAGGTTCTAGCGGATATTTACAATGAGCAGTTCTTC. This encodes CASSEVLADIYNEQFF. The chain has TRBV2 and TRBJ2-1, with TRBD2 identical over 7 bases. This CDR3 contains 16 residues. CDR1 and CDR2 from the germline V gene are SNHLY and FYNNEI. After removal of 3 bases from V and 4 bases from J, the junction contained 9 bases not matched to a gene.

The rearrangement joins TRBV5-1 to TRBJ2-2, with 7 bases that match TRBD2. The CDR3 has 15 residues. The germline CDR1 and CDR2 sequences are SGHRS and YFSETQ. The V and J ends lost 2 bases and 1 base, in that order; junction bases with no gene match: 2. Written as DNA, the CDR3 is TGCGCCAGCAGCTTCAGGACTAGGAACACCGGGGAGCTGTTTTTT. Its translation is CASSFRTRNTGELFF.

The chain recombines TRBV9 with TRBJ2-7; 8 bases agree with TRBD1. Germline CDR1 and CDR2: SGDLS and YYNGEE. Trimming removed 4 bases from V and 6 bases from J; junction bases left unmatched: 9. The CDR3 has 14 residues. DNA for the CDR3: TGTGCCAGCAGCCCAGACGGACAGGGTGCCGAGCAGTACTTC. It translates to CASSPDGQGAEQYF.

CDR3 sequence reads: CASSDGQENTEAFF. CDR3 nucleotide sequence: TGTGCCAGCAGTGACGGACAGGAGAACACTGAAGCTTTCTTT. The chain joins TRBV6-5 to TRBJ1-1; the match to TRBD1 covers 7 bases. CDR1 is MNHEY, CDR2 SVGAGI, per germline. After removal of 5 bases from V and 1 base from J, the junction contained 4 bases not matched to a gene. The CDR3 is 14 residues long.

The chain employs TRBV10-3 and TRBJ2-3; 8 nucleotides line up with TRBD2. CDR3 length equals 15 residues. Germline V gene data show CDR1 as ENHRY and CDR2 as SYGVKD. Unmatched junction bases numbered 6, after V lost 7 bases and J lost 0 bases. This CDR3 is CAITTTSASTDTQYF. CDR3 in DNA: TGTGCCATCACTACGACTAGCGCTAGCACAGATACGCAGTATTTT.